These 6 T cell receptor beta chains were sequenced from one sample in a study of patients and donors after allogeneic stem cell transplantation. From the RT-PCR reads, TCRdb called clonotypes with MiXCR, one entry per CDR3 protein. The repertoire has about 410,000 distinct CDR3 sequences, under 20% of them found once; the top ten carry roughly 7%. Material: blood, either unsorted or a sorted T cell fraction (not recorded which). The receptors were gathered from a human donor who was either an allogeneic HSCT recipient or a stem cell or donor lymphocyte infusion donor (not recorded which). It is not recorded whose cells these are; they may come from a transplant donor.

This clonotype appeared many times. The rearrangement links TRBV7-9 to TRBJ1-5; TRBD1 agrees at 9 bases. With V trimmed by 1 base and J by 2 bases, 0 bases remained unmatched. CDR1 and CDR2 (germline): SEHNR, FQNEAQ (reference sequence). This CDR3 has 15 residues. CDR3 in amino acids: CASSLGDRGNQPQHF. For the CDR3, the DNA is TGTGCCAGCAGCTTAGGGGACAGGGGCAATCAGCCCCAGCATTTT.

This clonotype has just a few counts. The chain employs TRBV7-2 and TRBJ1-1; tentative D call: TRBD1 (6 bases). The CDR3 is 14 amino acids. Trimming took off 4 bases at V and 3 bases at J, with 12 bases between the two ends. Germline-derived CDR1 and CDR2 are SGHTA and FQGNSA. The chain's CDR3 is CASSSRQAHTEAFF. CDR3 coding DNA: TGTGCCAGCAGCTCCCGACAGGCCCACACTGAAGCTTTCTTT.

This clonotype was seen repeatedly, ten times or more. CDR3 sequence reads: CASSLRAENTEAFF. CDR3 bases: TGCGCCAGCAGCTTGAGGGCGGAGAACACTGAAGCTTTCTTT. This chain links TRBV5-1 with TRBJ1-1; the D is unclear. The CDR3 contains 14 residues. The V and J ends lost 1 base and 1 base respectively, with 8 bases between them. Germline values: CDR1 SGHRS, CDR2 YFSETQ.

Only a few counts were recorded for this clonotype. This rearrangement joins TRBV20-1 to TRBJ1-1; unclear D gene. The CDR3 totals 13 residues. CDR1 is DFQATT, CDR2 SNEGSKA, per germline (reference sequence). V was cut by 1 base and J by 3 bases, with 9 bases left in between. For the CDR3, the DNA is TGCAGTGCTAGAGTACTATTGTACACTGAAGCTTTCTTT. It encodes CSARVLLYTEAFF.

In its sample, this clonotype was seen a few times. The V and J genes are TRBV10-3 and TRBJ2-5; D is tentatively TRBD1 or TRBD2 (5 bases each). The CDR3 sequence is 15 residues long. The V and J ends lost 4 bases and 1 base respectively, with 13 bases between them. Germline V CDR1 and CDR2: ENHRY, SYGVKD. The CDR3 protein is CAISGAGTTQETQYF. The CDR3 DNA reads TGTGCCATCAGTGGGGCCGGGACGACCCAAGAGACCCAGTACTTC.

The chain links TRBV20-1 to TRBJ1-2; TRBD1 aligns across 9 bases. CDR3 length equals 18 residues. J was trimmed by 0 bases and V by 5 bases; bases with no gene match: 16. Per germline, CDR1 DFQATT and CDR2 SNEGSKA (reference sequence). The CDR3 DNA reads TGCAGTGCTGCTACGGTAATACGGGACAGGGTATCTAACTATGGCTACACCTTC. Its translation is CSAATVIRDRVSNYGYTF.